This entry lists 20 T cell receptor beta chains sequenced from one sample in a study of CD8 T cells in ankylosing spondylitis. TCRdb re-called the 5' RACE reads through MiXCR, storing one row per CDR3 protein. The table lists tens of thousands of distinct CDR3 sequences, 7.2% of them singletons. Sequencing input: blood, either unsorted or a sorted T cell fraction (not recorded which). The receptors come from a male donor with ankylosing spondylitis or in good health (not recorded which).

The sample holds many counts of this clonotype. The chain links TRBV20-1 to TRBJ1-2, with D hard to call. The CDR3 length is 13 residues. V dropped 2 bases and J dropped 7 bases, with 14 bases sitting between them. Germline CDR1 and CDR2: DFQATT and SNEGSKA (reference sequence). The CDR3 loop is CSARTDHVAGYTF. The CDR3, as DNA: TGCAGTGCTAGAACTGACCATGTTGCTGGCTACACCTTC.

In its sample, this clonotype was seen many times. The chain combines TRBV28 with TRBJ2-1; 7 bases agree with TRBD1. The CDR3 length is 16 residues. V shed 6 bases, J shed 9 bases, and the junction held 17 bases outside the gene matches. The V gene's germline CDR1 is MDHEN and CDR2 SYDVKM. The DNA of the CDR3 is TGTGCCAGCAGCCCGAGGGGGCATCTAGCTCCCGGTGAGCAGTTCTTC. Translation: CASSPRGHLAPGEQFF.

Ten or more counts support this clonotype. The chain recombines TRBV5-6 with TRBJ1-1, with 10 bases identical to TRBD1. The CDR3 covers 17 residues. The germline CDR1 and CDR2 sequences are SGHDT and YYEEEE. Germline trimming cut 4 bases from V and 5 bases from J; bases unmatched to any gene: 14. The CDR3 DNA follows: TGTGCCAGCAGCCGTATAAATCCGACAGGGGGCGTAACTGAAGCTTTCTTT. Amino acid sequence: CASSRINPTGGVTEAFF.

This clonotype was detected ten times or more. V usage is TRBV6-1 and J usage is TRBJ2-7; 7 bases are shared with TRBD2. Germline values: CDR1 MNHNS, CDR2 SASEGT. The length of the CDR3 is 14 residues. The V segment lost 5 bases and the J segment 5 bases; nucleotides outside the gene matches: 9. In nucleotides, the CDR3 is TGTGCCAGCAGTACCCTCCCGGGAGGTCACGAGCAGTACTTC. Encoded protein: CASSTLPGGHEQYF.

This clonotype was seen a handful of times. This chain links TRBV3-1 with TRBJ2-7; tentative D call: TRBD2 (5 bases). Trimming cost V 3 bases and J 7 bases, with 16 bases left between them. In germline, CDR1 is LGHDT, CDR2 YNNKEL (reference sequence). The CDR3 length is 14 residues. The CDR3 region has the DNA TGTGCCAGCAGCCAGTCGGGTCTTTCGGGAGAGCAGTACTTC. This encodes CASSQSGLSGEQYF.

In its sample, this clonotype was seen many times. It may be a read error: a sequence one base away is much more abundant. V usage is TRBV29-1 and J usage is TRBJ1-1; possible D gene TRBD1, 5 bases. The germline CDR1 and CDR2 sequences are SQVTM and ANQGSEA. The CDR3 has 11 residues. CDR3 region: CSVGVNTGAFF. The CDR3, as DNA: TGCAGTGTAGGGGTGAACACTGGAGCTTTCTTT.

This clonotype was seen only a few times. The chain combines TRBV20-1 with TRBJ2-3, with D possibly matching TRBD2 (7 bases). Per germline, CDR1 DFQATT and CDR2 SNEGSKA (reference sequence). There are 19 residues in the CDR3. The CDR3 DNA reads TGCTGGGCTAGAGATCGTTATTGGTCAGTCCAGGGGAGGGGGGATACGCAGTATTTT. As protein: CWARDRYWSVQGRGDTQYF.

The table lists this clonotype with many counts. The rearrangement uses TRBV28 and TRBJ2-3; D unresolved. Trimming took off 8 bases at V and 4 bases at J, with 10 bases between the two ends. Per the germline V gene, CDR1 is MDHEN and CDR2 is SYDVKM. This CDR3 contains 12 residues. The CDR3 sequence is CASGELADTQYF. Written as DNA, the CDR3 is TGTGCCAGCGGGGAACTGGCAGATACGCAGTATTTT.

This clonotype rates as medium-sized. This chain connects TRBV27 to TRBJ1-2; the match to TRBD1 covers 7 bases. The V segment lost 7 bases and the J segment 6 bases; nucleotides outside the gene matches: 14. In germline, CDR1 is MNHEY, CDR2 SMNVEV (reference sequence). The CDR3 sequence is 15 residues long. CDR3 sequence reads: CASTAHPDRADGYTF. CDR3 sequence (DNA): TGTGCCAGCACCGCCCATCCCGACAGGGCGGATGGCTACACCTTC.

There are many counts of this clonotype. V is TRBV5-1 and J is TRBJ2-5; D possibly corresponds to TRBD1 (6 bases). V lost 4 bases and J 10 bases, leaving 14 bases between the germline ends. Germline CDR1 SGHRS, CDR2 YFSETQ. The CDR3 runs to 12 residues. The CDR3 DNA reads as TGCGCCAGCAGCCCGGGACGGACAGACCAGTACTTC. Translated: CASSPGRTDQYF.

This clonotype has at least ten counts. J is TRBJ1-4 and V is TRBV2, with D perhaps matching TRBD1 (5 bases). Looked up from germline, CDR1 is SNHLY and CDR2 is FYNNEI. V was pared by 8 bases and J by 2 bases, with 12 bases between. CDR3 length equals 14 residues. The CDR3 spells CASAAGHTNEKLFF. In DNA, the CDR3 is TGTGCCAGCGCCGCAGGACACACTAATGAAAAACTGTTTTTT.

This clonotype was picked up many times. J is TRBJ2-5 and V is TRBV29-1, with 10 bases fitting TRBD2. Per the germline V gene, CDR1 is SQVTM and CDR2 is ANQGSEA. The V and J ends lost 5 bases and 4 bases, in that order; junction bases with no gene match: 10. The CDR3 spans 15 residues. CDR3 DNA sequence: TGCAGCGTTCTACTAGCGGGATTGGTGCGAGAGACCCAGTACTTC. Translation gives CSVLLAGLVRETQYF.

This clonotype showed up many times. The rearrangement uses TRBV6-1 and TRBJ1-1; D is undetermined. Deletions cut 8 bases from V and 0 bases from J, with 13 bases between. The germline V gene has CDR1 MNHNS and CDR2 SASEGT. The CDR3 is made up of 14 amino acids. CDR3 nucleotides: TGTGCCAGCTTCGGACCTAATCTGAACACTGAAGCTTTCTTT. Protein sequence: CASFGPNLNTEAFF.

This clonotype was found a few times. V usage is TRBV27 and J usage is TRBJ2-1, with D perhaps TRBD2 (6 bases). The CDR3 contains 16 residues. CDR1 and CDR2 (germline): MNHEY, SMNVEV (reference sequence). Trimming removed 6 bases from V and 0 bases from J, with 15 bases in between. CDR3 in amino acids: CASSLLAHSSYNEQFF. The CDR3 DNA sequence: TGTGCCAGCAGCCTGCTAGCGCACTCCTCCTACAATGAGCAGTTCTTC.

This clonotype was observed a handful of times. The rearrangement links TRBV7-2 to TRBJ2-7, with 9 bases matching TRBD1. CDR1 and CDR2 from the germline V gene are SGHTA and FQGNSA. The junction had 7 bases not matched to a gene; V was cut back by 10 bases and J by 3 bases. This CDR3 spans 13 amino acids. In DNA, the CDR3 is TGTGCCACTACCTCGGACAGGGGCTACGAGCAGTACTTC. This translates into CATTSDRGYEQYF.

The table lists this clonotype with a few counts. J is TRBJ2-4 and V is TRBV7-2; perhaps TRBD1 as D (6 bases). Trimming left V 5 bases short and J 1 base short, with 15 bases between. The CDR3 is made up of 16 amino acids. The germline V gene has CDR1 SGHTA and CDR2 FQGNSA. The CDR3 sequence: CASSLQTTGAKNIQYF. The DNA for the CDR3 is TGTGCCAGCAGCCTCCAGACGACAGGTGCCAAAAACATTCAGTACTTC.

This clonotype was seen repeatedly, ten times or more. The J gene is TRBJ1-2, the V gene TRBV2, with D hard to call. V gave up 4 bases and J gave up 8 bases, with 11 bases separating them. Germline V gene lookup returns CDR1 SNHLY and CDR2 FYNNEI. This CDR3 is 12 amino acids long. CDR3 nucleotide sequence: TGTGCCAGCAGTGCGAGTGTTTCCGGCTACACCTTC. Its translation: CASSASVSGYTF.

In this sample, this clonotype turned up once. The CDR3 bases are TGCAGTGCTAGAGATTTGGTCAGCGGGAACTATGGCTACACCTTC. It codes for CSARDLVSGNYGYTF. The chain combines TRBV20-1 with TRBJ1-2; D unclear. Looked up from germline, CDR1 is DFQATT and CDR2 is SNEGSKA (reference sequence). V lost 0 bases to trimming and J lost 2 bases, with 13 bases between them. This CDR3 is 15 amino acids long.

There are many counts of this clonotype. V usage is TRBV5-1 and J usage is TRBJ2-1; D is ambiguous. Germline V gives CDR1 SGHRS, CDR2 YFSETQ. Trimming cost V 1 base and J 10 bases, with 12 bases left between them. CDR3 length: 13 residues. The CDR3 loop reads CASSLSPATEQFF. The CDR3 DNA sequence: TGCGCCAGCAGCTTGTCTCCCGCAACGGAGCAGTTCTTC.

This clonotype has a count of ten or more. The chain combines TRBV27 with TRBJ2-1; a possible D gene is TRBD2 (6 bases). CDR1 is MNHEY, CDR2 SMNVEV, per germline (reference sequence). The CDR3 consists of 12 residues. The ends were cut back, 3 bases at V and 9 bases at J, with 9 bases in the middle. CDR3 region: CASSFRRGEQFF. The CDR3 DNA follows: TGTGCCAGCAGTTTCCGGAGGGGTGAGCAGTTCTTC.